The 2 T cell receptor beta chains presented below share a single source sample, sequenced in a study of blood T cell repertoires in COVID-19. TCRdb keeps only in-frame clones here, not all; method: immunoSEQ multiplex PCR. The sample has approximately 240,000 clones, approximately 79% seen once. Material for sequencing was peripheral blood. Receptors were obtained from a woman aged 35 to 49 with active or convalescent COVID-19.

This clone is a singleton in its sample. Other DNA sequences in this sample translate to the same CDR3. The chain combines TRBV15 with TRBJ1-4; D is possibly TRBD1 (5 bases). The CDR3 covers 14 residues. Germline lookup yields CDR1 LNHNV and CDR2 YYDKDF (reference sequence). V lost 0 bases and J 8 bases, leaving 10 bases between the germline ends. CDR3 coding DNA: TGTGCCACCAGCAGAGACAGGGTAGGGGAAAAACTGTTTTTT. Amino acid sequence: CATSRDRVGEKLFF.

This chain links TRBV10-2 with TRBJ1-5, with 10 bases lining up with TRBD1. V lost 9 bases, J lost 7 bases, and 9 bases stayed unmatched. Germline V CDR1 and CDR2: WSHSY, SAAADI. The CDR3 is made up of 14 amino acids. The CDR3 region has the DNA TGCGCCAGTACGGGACAGGGGTTGTGGCAGCCCCAGCATTTT. This sequence encodes CASTGQGLWQPQHF.